The rows below give T cell receptor beta chains drawn from one sample of a study of Graves' ophthalmopathy and Graves' hyperthyroidism. TCRdb used MiXCR to reprocess the multiplex PCR reads, holding one entry per CDR3 protein. This sample yields 150,000 or so distinct CDR3 sequences, of which around two fifths are seen a single time; roughly 6% belongs to the top ten. The sample was peripheral blood. These receptors were obtained from a woman in her thirties or forties with Graves' ophthalmopathy. Each CDR3 is given with its conserved first and last residue. Fields, in order: J gene, D gene, V gene, clone size, CDR3 protein, CDR3 DNA. D genes are given only for firm matches. A clone size is listed for some rows: how often the clone was seen (once, few, many), or a class if it is expanded.

j_call: TRBJ1-2
d_call: NA
v_call: TRBV11-2
clone_size: many
cdr3_aa: CASSLDGQSNNYGYTF
cdr3_nt: TGTGCCAGCAGCCTAGACGGACAGAGTAATAACTATGGCTACACCTTC

j_call: TRBJ1-6
d_call: NA
v_call: TRBV11-2
clone_size: many
cdr3_aa: CASSYRTELVSPLHF
cdr3_nt: TGTGCCAGCAGTTATCGGACAGAGTTGGTTTCACCCCTCCACTTT

j_call: TRBJ1-6
d_call: NA
v_call: TRBV11-2
clone_size: many
cdr3_aa: CASSDNSPLHF
cdr3_nt: TGTGCCAGCAGCGACAATTCACCCCTCCACTTT

j_call: TRBJ1-1
d_call: NA
v_call: TRBV7-9
clone_size: many
cdr3_aa: CASSLVQGYAEAFF
cdr3_nt: TGTGCCAGCAGCTTAGTCCAGGGCTACGCTGAAGCTTTCTTT

j_call: TRBJ1-5
d_call: TRBD1
v_call: TRBV7-2
clone_size: many
cdr3_aa: CASSLVGGDRDVQPQHF
cdr3_nt: TGTGCCAGCAGCTTAGTTGGGGGGGACAGGGACGTTCAGCCCCAGCATTTT

j_call: TRBJ2-7
d_call: NA
v_call: TRBV28
clone_size: NA
cdr3_aa: CASSPPAGALYEQYF
cdr3_nt: TGTGCCAGCAGCCCACCGGCAGGGGCCCTCTACGAGCAGTACTTC

j_call: TRBJ2-5
d_call: NA
v_call: TRBV4-2
clone_size: once
cdr3_aa: CASSQDLFGGQLQETQYF
cdr3_nt: TGTGCCAGCAGCCAAGATCTATTCGGTGGGCAGCTCCAAGAGACCCAGTACTTC

j_call: TRBJ2-3
d_call: TRBD2
v_call: TRBV20-1
clone_size: many
cdr3_aa: CSASSGLGTDTQYF
cdr3_nt: TGCAGTGCTAGTTCCGGACTAGGGACAGATACGCAGTATTTT

j_call: TRBJ2-5
d_call: NA
v_call: TRBV20-1
clone_size: many
cdr3_aa: CSGGSGPETQYF
cdr3_nt: TGCAGTGGTGGATCAGGTCCAGAGACCCAGTACTTC

j_call: TRBJ1-6
d_call: NA
v_call: TRBV11-2
clone_size: many
cdr3_aa: CASSIRDSYNSPLHF
cdr3_nt: TGTGCCAGCAGCATCCGGGACTCTTATAATTCACCCCTCCACTTT

j_call: TRBJ2-2
d_call: NA
v_call: TRBV5-5
clone_size: many
cdr3_aa: CASSLTGMNTGELFF
cdr3_nt: TGTGCCAGCAGCTTAACAGGGATGAACACCGGGGAGCTGTTTTTT

j_call: TRBJ1-6
d_call: NA
v_call: TRBV20-1
clone_size: many
cdr3_aa: CSAREPLGGGHSPLHF
cdr3_nt: TGCAGTGCTAGAGAACCGCTTGGCGGTGGGCATTCACCCCTCCACTTT

j_call: TRBJ1-5
d_call: NA
v_call: TRBV19
clone_size: many
cdr3_aa: CASSPGPLVRGNQPQHF
cdr3_nt: TGTGCCAGTAGTCCCGGGCCCCTGGTTAGGGGCAATCAGCCCCAGCATTTT

j_call: TRBJ1-2
d_call: NA
v_call: TRBV30
clone_size: many
cdr3_aa: CAWAENYGYTF
cdr3_nt: TGTGCCTGGGCAGAGAACTATGGCTACACCTTC

j_call: TRBJ1-1
d_call: TRBD1
v_call: TRBV5-1
clone_size: many
cdr3_aa: CASSEGQGGTEAFF
cdr3_nt: TGCGCCAGCAGCGAGGGACAGGGAGGCACTGAAGCTTTCTTT

j_call: TRBJ1-1
d_call: NA
v_call: TRBV6-1
clone_size: few
cdr3_aa: CASREGSTTEAFF
cdr3_nt: TGTGCCAGCAGGGAAGGGTCGACCACTGAAGCTTTCTTT

j_call: TRBJ2-7
d_call: NA
v_call: TRBV15
clone_size: many
cdr3_aa: CATSSQMGYEQYF
cdr3_nt: TGTGCCACCAGCAGTCAGATGGGATACGAGCAGTACTTC

j_call: TRBJ1-1
d_call: TRBD1
v_call: TRBV3-1
clone_size: NA
cdr3_aa: CASSPGQGAVAFF
cdr3_nt: TGTGCCAGCAGCCCGGGACAGGGGGCCGTAGCTTTCTTT

j_call: TRBJ1-1
d_call: TRBD1
v_call: TRBV6-2/TRBV6-3
clone_size: few
cdr3_aa: CASGPGQVIQTEAFF
cdr3_nt: TGTGCCAGCGGACCGGGACAGGTAATACAAACTGAAGCTTTCTTT

j_call: TRBJ2-3
d_call: TRBD2
v_call: TRBV12-3/TRBV12-4
clone_size: NA
cdr3_aa: CASRLAGGADTQYF
cdr3_nt: TGTGCCAGCAGGCTAGCGGGAGGTGCAGATACGCAGTATTTT

j_call: TRBJ1-1
d_call: NA
v_call: TRBV19
clone_size: NA
cdr3_aa: CASRDGYMNTEAFF
cdr3_nt: TGTGCCAGTAGGGACGGTTACATGAACACTGAAGCTTTCTTT

j_call: TRBJ2-5
d_call: TRBD1
v_call: TRBV20-1
clone_size: NA
cdr3_aa: CSADDRDREIETQYF
cdr3_nt: TGCAGTGCGGACGACCGGGACAGGGAGATAGAGACCCAGTACTTC

j_call: TRBJ1-3
d_call: NA
v_call: TRBV6-1
clone_size: NA
cdr3_aa: CASTQGSGAGNTIYF
cdr3_nt: TGTGCCAGCACCCAAGGGTCAGGGGCCGGAAACACCATATATTTT

j_call: TRBJ2-7
d_call: NA
v_call: TRBV7-4
clone_size: NA
cdr3_aa: CASSLVEVNAYEQYF
cdr3_nt: TGTGCCAGCAGCTTAGTAGAGGTTAATGCCTACGAGCAGTACTTC

j_call: TRBJ2-5
d_call: NA
v_call: TRBV6-1
clone_size: NA
cdr3_aa: CASSALGGGETQYF
cdr3_nt: TGTGCCAGCAGTGCTTTAGGAGGCGGGGAGACCCAGTACTTC

j_call: TRBJ1-1
d_call: NA
v_call: TRBV4-1
clone_size: NA
cdr3_aa: CASSGRTENTEAFF
cdr3_nt: TGCGCCAGCAGCGGTAGGACAGAGAACACTGAAGCTTTCTTT

j_call: TRBJ1-2
d_call: NA
v_call: TRBV7-9
clone_size: NA
cdr3_aa: CASSSLSMHYGYTF
cdr3_nt: TGTGCCAGCAGCTCCCTTAGTATGCACTATGGCTACACCTTC

j_call: TRBJ2-7
d_call: NA
v_call: TRBV30
clone_size: many
cdr3_aa: CAWRRGGSYYEQYF
cdr3_nt: TGTGCCTGGAGGCGGGGAGGTTCATATTACGAGCAGTACTTC

j_call: TRBJ1-2
d_call: TRBD1
v_call: TRBV20-1
clone_size: many
cdr3_aa: CSATTGTGGEGYTF
cdr3_nt: TGCAGTGCTACAACCGGGACAGGGGGCGAAGGCTACACCTTC

j_call: TRBJ1-1
d_call: NA
v_call: TRBV6-1
clone_size: once
cdr3_aa: CASRAQINTEAFF
cdr3_nt: TGTGCCAGCAGGGCTCAGATAAACACTGAAGCTTTCTTT

j_call: TRBJ1-2
d_call: TRBD1
v_call: TRBV11-1
clone_size: many
cdr3_aa: CASSFRQGTYGYTF
cdr3_nt: TGTGCCAGCAGCTTTCGACAGGGGACCTATGGCTACACCTTC

j_call: TRBJ1-6
d_call: TRBD1
v_call: TRBV12-3/TRBV12-4
clone_size: many
cdr3_aa: CASSLRQGVRKSPLHF
cdr3_nt: TGTGCCAGCAGTTTAAGACAGGGGGTTCGTAAATCACCCCTCCACTTT

j_call: TRBJ2-5
d_call: NA
v_call: TRBV7-9
clone_size: many
cdr3_aa: CASTSRETQYF
cdr3_nt: TGTGCCAGCACTAGCCGGGAGACCCAGTACTTC

j_call: TRBJ1-2
d_call: NA
v_call: TRBV12-3/TRBV12-4
clone_size: many
cdr3_aa: CASRFRGIRGYTF
cdr3_nt: TGTGCCAGCAGGTTCCGGGGTATTCGCGGCTACACCTTC

j_call: TRBJ1-1
d_call: NA
v_call: TRBV6-5
clone_size: many
cdr3_aa: CASTRGAGNTEAFF
cdr3_nt: TGTGCCAGCACTAGGGGAGCGGGGAACACTGAAGCTTTCTTT

j_call: TRBJ2-7
d_call: TRBD1
v_call: TRBV10-3
clone_size: many
cdr3_aa: CAISEGAGEQYF
cdr3_nt: TGTGCCATCAGCGAGGGGGCTGGTGAGCAGTACTTC

j_call: TRBJ2-5
d_call: TRBD1
v_call: TRBV4-1
clone_size: many
cdr3_aa: CASSQVGTGGETQYF
cdr3_nt: TGCGCCAGCAGCCAAGTAGGGACAGGCGGGGAGACCCAGTACTTC

j_call: TRBJ1-1
d_call: NA
v_call: TRBV6-2/TRBV6-3
clone_size: NA
cdr3_aa: CASSQQTNTEAFF
cdr3_nt: TGTGCCAGCAGCCAACAGACAAACACTGAAGCTTTCTTT

j_call: TRBJ1-1
d_call: NA
v_call: TRBV2
clone_size: NA
cdr3_aa: CASSQALGTEAFF
cdr3_nt: TGTGCCAGCAGTCAGGCGTTGGGAACTGAAGCTTTCTTT

j_call: TRBJ2-7
d_call: TRBD2
v_call: TRBV28
clone_size: NA
cdr3_aa: CASSSALTSGNTYEQYF
cdr3_nt: TGTGCCAGCAGTTCCGCTCTGACTAGCGGTAATACCTACGAGCAGTACTTC

j_call: TRBJ2-7
d_call: TRBD2
v_call: TRBV9
clone_size: NA
cdr3_aa: CASSPSGGILYEQYF
cdr3_nt: TGTGCCAGCAGCCCAAGCGGGGGAATCCTCTACGAGCAGTACTTC

j_call: TRBJ2-7
d_call: NA
v_call: TRBV7-2
clone_size: many
cdr3_aa: CASSLTSASYEQYF
cdr3_nt: TGTGCCAGCAGCTTAACCTCAGCCTCCTACGAGCAGTACTTC

j_call: TRBJ1-2
d_call: TRBD1
v_call: TRBV12-3/TRBV12-4
clone_size: NA
cdr3_aa: CASSSGGRGQGYTF
cdr3_nt: TGTGCCAGCAGTTCCGGTGGCAGGGGGCAAGGCTACACCTTC

j_call: TRBJ2-2
d_call: NA
v_call: TRBV19
clone_size: many
cdr3_aa: CASSPSGLLGTGELFF
cdr3_nt: TGTGCCAGTAGTCCGAGCGGGCTTTTGGGCACCGGGGAGCTGTTTTTT

j_call: TRBJ1-5
d_call: NA
v_call: TRBV10-3
clone_size: many
cdr3_aa: CAIRQGINQPQHF
cdr3_nt: TGTGCCATTCGGCAGGGGATTAATCAGCCCCAGCATTTT

j_call: TRBJ1-1
d_call: NA
v_call: TRBV6-2/TRBV6-3
clone_size: NA
cdr3_aa: CASQGGAEAFF
cdr3_nt: TGTGCCAGCCAGGGTGGGGCTGAAGCTTTCTTT